These 24 T cell receptor beta chains came from one sample sequenced in a study of blood T cells in healthy people across ages. A J-beta primer mix and a sample-barcoded 5' primer were used in a second PCR of about 6 to 12 cycles. TCRdb passed the 5' RACE reads through MiXCR, listing each CDR3 protein once. The data hold hundreds of thousands of distinct CDR3 sequences, with roughly 30% observed a single time. Sequencing was performed on blood. These receptors were taken from a woman of 80 years or more in good health.

This clonotype appeared many times. CDR3 region: CASSLTGGNYNEQFF. CDR3 DNA sequence: TGTGCCAGCAGTTTAACAGGGGGCAATTACAATGAGCAGTTCTTC. The chain couples TRBV12-3 or TRBV12-4 to TRBJ2-1; 9 nucleotides agree with TRBD1. The CDR3 is made up of 15 amino acids. V gave up 2 bases and J gave up 4 bases; unmatched junction bases: 3.

This clonotype was seen only a few times. This rearrangement joins TRBV28 to TRBJ1-4; 7 nucleotides agree with TRBD1. CDR1 is MDHEN, CDR2 SYDVKM, per germline. There are 15 residues in the CDR3. The ends lost 1 base at V and 8 bases at J; junction bases unmatched: 7. The CDR3 sequence is CASSLSLGGSEKLFF. As DNA, the CDR3 is TGTGCCAGCAGTTTATCCTTAGGGGGCAGCGAAAAACTGTTTTTT.

This clonotype has at least ten counts. The chain couples TRBV15 to TRBJ2-5; D is perhaps TRBD2 (5 bases). The germline V gene encodes CDR1 LNHNV and CDR2 YYDKDF (reference sequence). The germline V and J ends were trimmed by 3 bases and 1 base, with 6 bases remaining between them. The CDR3 extends over 13 amino acids. The CDR3: CATSRDSQETQYF. CDR3 in DNA: TGTGCCACCAGCAGGGACTCCCAAGAGACCCAGTACTTC. Combining the CDR3 with reference TRBV15 and TRBJ2-5 gives the whole variable domain DAMVIQNPRYQVTQFGKPVTLSCSQTLNHNVMYWYQQKSSQAPKLLFHYYDKDFNNEADTPDNFQSRRPNTSFCFLDIRSPGLGDTAMYLCATSRDSQETQYFGPGTRLLVL.

This clonotype was detected many times. The chain couples TRBV7-9 to TRBJ1-4; D ambiguous. V was clipped by 5 bases and J by 0 bases, with 13 bases between them. The germline V gene encodes CDR1 SEHNR and CDR2 FQNEAQ (reference sequence). The CDR3 totals 16 residues. CDR3 sequence: CASSDWEVTTNEKLFF. CDR3 in DNA: TGTGCCAGCAGCGACTGGGAGGTCACAACTAATGAAAAACTGTTTTTT.

This clonotype was seen a single time. This sequence joins TRBV6-1 and TRBJ2-3; TRBD2 matches 7 bases. The length of the CDR3 is 15 residues. Germline V lookup: CDR1 MNHNS, CDR2 SASEGT. Trimming removed 2 bases from V and 1 base from J; junction bases left unmatched: 3. This CDR3 reads CASSERGRGTDTQYF. The CDR3 DNA reads TGTGCCAGCAGTGAACGCGGGAGAGGCACAGATACGCAGTATTTT.

About this clonotype: A much larger clone lies a single base off, so this may be a read error. This sequence joins TRBV15 and TRBJ1-2, with D possibly TRBD1 on 6 matching bases. The CDR3 length is 13 residues. CDR1 is LNHNV and CDR2 is YYDKDF in the germline V gene (reference sequence). In nucleotides, the CDR3 is TGTGCCACCAGCAGAGGCAGGGGCGATGGCCACACCTTC. Protein sequence: CATSRGRGDGHTF.

This clonotype was observed many times. The gene calls are TRBV10-3 and TRBJ2-3; 8 positions agree with TRBD2. Germline assignment: CDR1 ENHRY and CDR2 SYGVKD. Trimming removed 4 bases from V and 2 bases from J; junction bases left unmatched: 5. The CDR3 length is 15 residues. The CDR3 coding sequence is TGTGCCATCAGTGTCGGGGGGGGATCCACAGATACGCAGTATTTT. Translated, it gives CAISVGGGSTDTQYF.

This chain uses TRBV5-1 with TRBJ2-2; the D is unclear. CDR3 size: 14 residues. Germline lookup yields CDR1 SGHRS and CDR2 YFSETQ. The germline V and J ends were trimmed by 2 bases and 5 bases, with 10 bases remaining between them. CDR3 DNA sequence: TGCGCCAGCAGCTTACGGATCGGGACCGGGGAGCTGTTTTTT. Protein sequence: CASSLRIGTGELFF.

Only a few counts were recorded for this clonotype. The chain joins TRBV5-1 to TRBJ1-4; no clear D gene. Between the trimmed V and J ends, which lost 2 bases and 4 bases, there was a span of 9 bases. The CDR3 contains 14 residues. The germline gives CDR1 SGHRS, CDR2 YFSETQ. CDR3 nucleotide sequence: TGCGCCAGCAGCTTACCTGATAGTAATGAAAAACTGTTTTTT. Translated, it gives CASSLPDSNEKLFF.

The chain employs TRBV5-6 and TRBJ2-3; 10 bases line up with TRBD2. V was clipped by 4 bases and J by 9 bases; unmatched bases: 14. The CDR3 runs to 16 residues. Germline V gene sequence: CDR1 SGHDT, CDR2 YYEEEE. The CDR3: CASSPQGLAAVPTQYF. For the CDR3, the DNA is TGTGCCAGCAGCCCTCAAGGACTAGCGGCTGTTCCAACGCAGTATTTT.

The V gene is TRBV5-1, the J gene TRBJ1-1, with D possibly being TRBD1 (5 bases). CDR3 length: 15 amino acids. CDR1 SGHRS and CDR2 YFSETQ come from the germline V gene. Trimming pared 4 bases from V and 3 bases from J, leaving 16 bases between. CDR3 sequence: CASSPTTGADTEAFF. The CDR3 DNA reads as TGCGCCAGCAGCCCCACCACCGGGGCGGACACTGAAGCTTTCTTT.

Many counts were recorded for this clonotype. The J gene is TRBJ2-3, the V gene TRBV5-1, with a possible D match to TRBD2 (7 bases). The CDR3 extends over 15 amino acids. Germline V gene sequence: CDR1 SGHRS, CDR2 YFSETQ. The V and J ends lost 1 base and 6 bases respectively, with 15 bases between them. CDR3 in amino acids: CASSLTGGPPDTQYF. The CDR3 DNA follows: TGCGCCAGCAGCTTGACGGGGGGCCCCCCCGATACGCAGTATTTT.

The chain recombines TRBV6-6 with TRBJ2-2; 8 bases are shared with TRBD2. CDR3 length: 15 amino acids. Germline CDR1 MNHNY, CDR2 SVGAGI (reference sequence). The ends lost 7 bases at V and 3 bases at J; junction bases unmatched: 7. The CDR3 region is CASTTGGADTGELFF. The CDR3 DNA reads TGTGCCAGCACCACGGGGGGGGCGGACACCGGGGAGCTGTTTTTT.

In the case of this clonotype: A single base separates this from a much larger clone, so it may be a read error. This chain links TRBV20-1 with TRBJ1-1; 12 bases agree with TRBD1. Germline loops: CDR1 DFQATT, CDR2 SNEGSKA (reference sequence). This CDR3 region has 16 residues. The chain's CDR3 is CSAGDGTGGIGTEAFF. In nucleotides, the CDR3 is TGCAGTGCTGGAGATGGGACAGGGGGCATCGGCACTGAAGCTTTCTTT.

This clonotype was seen ten or more times. The V gene is TRBV6-2 or TRBV6-3, the J gene TRBJ2-1, with TRBD2 matching over 7 bases. CDR3 length: 16 amino acids. Germline lookup yields CDR1 MNHEY and CDR2 SVGEGT. V trimming: 0 bases; J trimming: 6 bases; junction bases outside the gene matches: 8. CDR3 sequence (DNA): TGTGCCAGCAGTTACTCTCGACTAGCAGCCTTCAATGAGCAGTTCTTC. Its translation is CASSYSRLAAFNEQFF.

This clonotype was counted ten times or more. V is TRBV6-2 or TRBV6-3 and J is TRBJ1-2; the D gene is possibly TRBD1 (5 bases). Germline V gives CDR1 MNHEY, CDR2 SVGEGT. The CDR3 runs to 14 residues. With 4 bases removed from V and 6 bases from J, the gap between germline ends came to 15 bases. CDR3 in DNA: TGTGCCAGCAGTTCAGGGACGGGGTTCAATGGCTACACCTTC. It specifies CASSSGTGFNGYTF.

This clonotype came up many times. The chain joins TRBV5-1 to TRBJ1-2; possible D gene TRBD1, 6 bases. V was clipped by 4 bases and J by 4 bases, with 14 bases between them. The germline gives CDR1 SGHRS, CDR2 YFSETQ. The CDR3 is 14 amino acids. The CDR3 coding sequence is TGCGCCAGCAGCGGGGCGGGACACGGCTATGGCTACACCTTC. Translated: CASSGAGHGYGYTF.

The chain joins TRBV10-3 to TRBJ2-7; 13 nucleotides match TRBD2. The CDR3 contains 14 residues. The germline V gene has CDR1 ENHRY and CDR2 SYGVKD. Trimming removed 6 bases from V and 2 bases from J; junction bases left unmatched: 1. In DNA form, the CDR3 reads TGTGCCATCAGCGGGACTAGCGGGGCCTACGAGCAGTACTTC. Its protein is CAISGTSGAYEQYF.

The gene calls are TRBV6-6 and TRBJ2-2; TRBD2 aligns across 8 bases. Unmatched junction bases numbered 10, after V lost 7 bases and J lost 3 bases. The CDR3 length is 16 residues. Germline assignment: CDR1 MNHNY and CDR2 SVGAGI (reference sequence). In DNA, the CDR3 is TGTGCCAGCAATACCCGGGGTAGCGGGGACACCGGGGAGCTGTTTTTT. It codes for CASNTRGSGDTGELFF.

The chain recombines TRBV25-1 with TRBJ1-2; D uncertain. V dropped 7 bases and J dropped 6 bases, with 18 bases sitting between them. The CDR3 is made up of 14 amino acids. CDR1 MGHDK and CDR2 SYGVNS come from the germline V gene. CDR3 nucleotides: TGTGCCAGCACCTCCAAGAGTTTTGGGAATGGCTACACCTTC. Its protein product is CASTSKSFGNGYTF.

Concerning this clonotype itself: This may be a read error: a much more frequent sequence differs by one nucleotide. The V and J genes are TRBV12-3 or TRBV12-4 and TRBJ2-5; D gene unclear. This CDR3 has 13 amino acids. DNA for the CDR3: TGTGCCAGCAGTTTATACAACCAAGGGACCCAGTACTTC. The encoded protein is CASSLYNQGTQYF.

This clonotype has at least ten counts. V is TRBV10-3 and J is TRBJ1-5; maybe TRBD1 (5 bases). Germline V gene lookup returns CDR1 ENHRY and CDR2 SYGVKD. V lost 0 bases, J lost 6 bases, and 9 bases lay in between. The CDR3 has 14 amino acids. In DNA form, the CDR3 reads TGTGCCATCAGTGAGTCAGGGGACGCTCAGCCCCAGCATTTT. It yields the protein CAISESGDAQPQHF.

To note about this clonotype: Given a much more abundant clone one base away, this may be a read error. The chain carries TRBV6-5 and TRBJ2-5, with 10 bases aligning to TRBD2. This CDR3 contains 15 residues. The trim removed 0 bases at V and 11 bases at J, leaving 9 bases unmatched. The germline gives CDR1 MNHEY, CDR2 SVGAGI. The CDR3 sequence: CASSYSSGGGNEQYF. Written as DNA, the CDR3 is TGTGCCAGCAGTTACTCAAGCGGGGGGGGCAATGAGCAGTACTTC.

Concerning this clonotype: Just one base apart from a much larger clone, this may be a read error. The rearrangement joins TRBV6-5 to TRBJ1-2; 7 nucleotides align to TRBD1. This CDR3 region has 13 residues. The trim removed 7 bases at V and 7 bases at J, leaving 9 bases unmatched. Germline assignment: CDR1 MNHEY and CDR2 SVGAGI. CDR3: CASNQQGSLGYTF. DNA for the CDR3: TGTGCCAGCAATCAACAGGGGAGTCTTGGCTACACCTTC.